Below are 22 T cell receptor beta chains sequenced from a single sample in a study of monozygotic twins with inflammatory bowel disease. TCRdb reanalyzed the 5' RACE reads and collapses them to one entry per CDR3 protein, without DNA. This table lists fewer than 450,000 distinct CDR3 sequences. Input material: blood. Every receptor here comes from a human donor with ulcerative colitis or Crohn's disease, or a healthy co-twin of an affected twin (not recorded which).

J is TRBJ2-3 and V is TRBV7-9; there is no DNA to check the TCRdb D call of TRBD1. CDR3 length: 16 residues. Germline CDR1 reads SEHNR; CDR2 reads FQNEAQ (reference sequence). CDR3 in amino acids: CASSLESGAFTDTQYF. The variable domain in full, with the rest retrieved from reference TRBV7-9 and TRBJ2-3, is DTGVSQNPRHKITKRGQNVTFRCDPISEHNRLYWYRQTLGQGPEFLTYFQNEAQLEKSRLLSDRFSAERPKGSFSTLEIQRTEQGDSAMYLCASSLESGAFTDTQYFGPGTRLTVL.

The genes are TRBV6-5 and TRBJ1-2; TCRdb lists TRBD1, though no DNA is available to test this call. CDR1 MNHEY and CDR2 SVGAGI come from the germline V gene. The CDR3 covers 13 residues. The CDR3 is CASRSDRDYGYTF.

The V and J genes are TRBV5-1 and TRBJ2-5. CDR1 and CDR2 from the germline V gene are SGHRS and YFSETQ. CDR3 size: 14 residues. The CDR3 loop reads CASSLVPDKETQYF.

The V gene is TRBV29-1, the J gene TRBJ2-1. CDR1 SQVTM and CDR2 ANQGSEA come from the germline V gene. This CDR3 contains 11 residues. The CDR3 sequence is CSVDHFNEQFF.

The chain employs TRBV18 and TRBJ1-2; without DNA, the TCRdb call of TRBD1 cannot be checked. The CDR3 contains 12 residues. The germline CDR1 and CDR2 sequences are KGHSH and LQKENI. The CDR3 loop reads CASSLGQDRYTF.

The rearrangement uses TRBV7-9 and TRBJ2-7; TCRdb selects TRBD1, and the lack of DNA leaves this call unchecked. This CDR3 contains 17 residues. Germline V gene lookup returns CDR1 SEHNR and CDR2 FQNEAQ (reference sequence). The CDR3 loop is CASSSRDRADQNYEQYF.

V and J are TRBV5-1 and TRBJ2-7. The CDR3 contains 14 residues. In germline, CDR1 is SGHRS, CDR2 YFSETQ. The CDR3 loop is CASSEQRSSYEQYF.

The J gene is TRBJ1-1, the V gene TRBV4-2; TCRdb reports TRBD1, a call that lacks DNA to check it against. Germline CDR1 and CDR2: LGHNA and YNFKEQ. The CDR3 contains 15 residues. CDR3 loop: CASSQATGIGTEAFF.

This rearrangement joins TRBV6-5 to TRBJ1-2; TCRdb selects TRBD1, and the lack of DNA leaves this call unchecked. The length of the CDR3 is 12 residues. Germline V gene sequence: CDR1 MNHEY, CDR2 SVGAGI. The CDR3 protein is CASSTPAYGYTF.

The chain uses TRBV19 and TRBJ1-1; checking the TCRdb D call of TRBD1 is not possible without DNA. The germline CDR1 and CDR2 sequences are LNHDA and SQIVND (reference sequence). The CDR3 consists of 15 residues. The CDR3 sequence is CASSPQGYGHTEAFF.

The V gene is TRBV11-2, the J gene TRBJ2-2; lacking DNA, the TRBD2 call made by TCRdb goes unchecked. CDR3 length: 13 residues. Germline values: CDR1 SGHAT, CDR2 FQNNGV. CDR3 protein: CASSDPGRGELFF.

CDR3 loop: CASSQDFPNLYNEQFF. The chain is built from TRBV4-3 and TRBJ2-1. This CDR3 has 16 amino acids. In germline, CDR1 is LGHNA, CDR2 YSLEER.

This rearrangement joins TRBV5-1 to TRBJ2-7; there is no DNA to check the TCRdb D call of TRBD1. The germline CDR1 and CDR2 sequences are SGHRS and YFSETQ. The CDR3 spans 14 residues. The CDR3 here is CASSPGQGGGEQYF. The entire variable domain, with the rest obtained from reference TRBV5-1 and TRBJ2-7, is as follows: KAGVTQTPRYLIKTRGQQVTLSCSPISGHRSVSWYQQTPGQGLQFLFEYFSETQRNKGNFPGRFSGRQFSNSRSEMNVSTLELGDSALYLCASSPGQGGGEQYFGPGTRLTVT.

The chain employs TRBV12-3 or TRBV12-4 and TRBJ2-3; TCRdb picks TRBD2, but there is no DNA to check that call. The CDR3 has 15 amino acids. The CDR3 spells CASSSLAGGRDTQYF.

The CDR3 sequence: CASNPSYISYNEQFF. The chain uses TRBV19 and TRBJ2-1. CDR1 and CDR2 (germline): LNHDA, SQIVND (reference sequence). The CDR3 contains 15 residues.

The J gene is TRBJ1-2, the V gene TRBV4-1. Germline CDR1 and CDR2: MGHRA and YSYEKL. CDR3 size: 17 residues. CDR3 amino acids: CASSQDVGGPFGYGYTF.

The chain is built from TRBV4-3 and TRBJ2-2; TCRdb outputs TRBD1, but without DNA this stays unchecked. CDR3 length: 17 residues. Per germline, CDR1 LGHNA and CDR2 YSLEER. CDR3 amino acids: CASSRLFGDPNTGELFF.

The chain is built from TRBV11-2 and TRBJ2-7. The CDR3 is 14 amino acids. Germline loops: CDR1 SGHAT, CDR2 FQNNGV. The CDR3 spells CASSLVGMTYEQYF. The entire variable domain, with the rest obtained from reference TRBV11-2 and TRBJ2-7, is as follows: EAGVAQSPRYKIIEKRQSVAFWCNPISGHATLYWYQQILGQGPKLLIQFQNNGVVDDSQLPKDRFSAERLKGVDSTLKIQPAKLEDSAVYLCASSLVGMTYEQYFGPGTRLTVT.

This chain uses TRBV4-2 with TRBJ2-2; the TCRdb D gene call, TRBD2, has no DNA to confirm it. The CDR3 runs 19 residues. In germline, CDR1 is LGHNA, CDR2 YNFKEQ. The CDR3 region is CASSPGILAGGLITGELFF.

The chain combines TRBV6-1 with TRBJ2-1; TCRdb gives TRBD1 as the D gene, but with no DNA this cannot be confirmed. This CDR3 has 17 residues. Germline V gene data show CDR1 as MNHNS and CDR2 as SASEGT. This chain's CDR3 is CASSVPGSTRSYNEQFF.

The gene calls are TRBV12-3 or TRBV12-4 and TRBJ1-4; there is no DNA to check the TCRdb D call of TRBD1. The CDR3 contains 13 residues. Here the CDR3 reads CASTLGQYQKLFF.

The CDR3 sequence: CASSLDRFSPYEQYF. The chain is built from TRBV5-1 and TRBJ2-7. CDR1 and CDR2 from the germline V gene are SGHRS and YFSETQ. This CDR3 spans 15 amino acids.